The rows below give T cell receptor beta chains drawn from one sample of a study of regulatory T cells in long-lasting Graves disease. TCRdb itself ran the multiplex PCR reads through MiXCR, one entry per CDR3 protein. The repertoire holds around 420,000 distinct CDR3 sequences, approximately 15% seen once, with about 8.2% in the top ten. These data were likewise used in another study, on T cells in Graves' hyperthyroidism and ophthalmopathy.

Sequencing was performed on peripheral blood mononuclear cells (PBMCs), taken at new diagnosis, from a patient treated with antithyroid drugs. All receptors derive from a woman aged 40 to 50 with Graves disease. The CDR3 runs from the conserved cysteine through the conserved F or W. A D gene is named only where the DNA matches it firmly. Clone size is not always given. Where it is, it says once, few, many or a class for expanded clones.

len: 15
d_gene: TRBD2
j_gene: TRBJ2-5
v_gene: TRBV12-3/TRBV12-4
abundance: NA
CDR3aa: CASSLREGGRETQYF
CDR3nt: TGTGCCAGCAGTTTGCGGGAGGGGGGACGTGAGACCCAGTACTTC

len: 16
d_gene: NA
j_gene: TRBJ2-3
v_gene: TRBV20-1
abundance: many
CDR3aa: CSARDGISWDTDTQYF
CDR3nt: TGCAGTGCTAGAGACGGGATTAGCTGGGACACAGATACGCAGTATTTT

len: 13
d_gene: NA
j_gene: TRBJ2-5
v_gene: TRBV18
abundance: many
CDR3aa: CASSLSSQETQYF
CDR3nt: TGTGCCAGCTCCCTCAGCAGTCAAGAGACCCAGTACTTC

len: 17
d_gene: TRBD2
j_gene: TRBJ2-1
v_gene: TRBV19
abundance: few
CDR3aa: CASSTLLAGSGWNEQFF
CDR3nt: TGTGCCAGTAGTACCCTGTTAGCGGGATCGGGGTGGAATGAGCAGTTCTTC

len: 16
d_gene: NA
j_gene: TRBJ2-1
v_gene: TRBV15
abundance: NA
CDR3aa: CATSISRGPRTDEQFF
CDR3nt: TGTGCCACCAGCATCTCCCGGGGCCCACGGACGGATGAGCAGTTCTTC

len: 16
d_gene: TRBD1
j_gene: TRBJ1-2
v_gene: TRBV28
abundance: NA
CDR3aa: CASSPGQGAQGGSYTF
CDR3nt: TGTGCCAGCAGTCCAGGACAGGGGGCGCAAGGTGGGAGCTACACCTTC

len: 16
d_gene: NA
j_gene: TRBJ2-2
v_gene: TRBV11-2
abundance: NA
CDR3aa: CASSLVVQGGTGELFF
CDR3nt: TGTGCCAGCAGCTTAGTAGTCCAGGGGGGCACCGGGGAGCTGTTTTTT

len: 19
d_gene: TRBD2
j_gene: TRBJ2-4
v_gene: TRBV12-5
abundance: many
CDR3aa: CASGSTSGGVGRSKNIQYF
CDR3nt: TGTGCTAGTGGTTCAACTAGCGGAGGAGTAGGAAGGAGCAAAAACATTCAGTACTTC

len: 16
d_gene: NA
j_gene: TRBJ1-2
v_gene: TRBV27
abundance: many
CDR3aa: CASSILGNRANYGYTF
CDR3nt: TGTGCCAGCAGTATCCTAGGGAACCGAGCTAACTATGGCTACACCTTC

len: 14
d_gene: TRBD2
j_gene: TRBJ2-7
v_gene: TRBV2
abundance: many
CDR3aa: CASRGTSGGYEQYF
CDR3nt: TGTGCCAGCAGGGGTACTAGCGGGGGCTACGAGCAGTACTTC

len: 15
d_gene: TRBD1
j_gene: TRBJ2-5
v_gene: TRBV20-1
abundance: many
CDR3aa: CSARDRTGPQETQYF
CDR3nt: TGCAGTGCTAGAGATCGGACAGGCCCCCAAGAGACCCAGTACTTC

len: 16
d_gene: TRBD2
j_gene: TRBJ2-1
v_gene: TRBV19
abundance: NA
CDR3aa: CASSFYGGGPNYEQFF
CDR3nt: TGTGCCAGTAGTTTCTACGGGGGAGGGCCGAACTATGAGCAGTTCTTC

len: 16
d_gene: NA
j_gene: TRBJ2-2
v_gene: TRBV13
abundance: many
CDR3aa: CASSSDRDSITGELFF
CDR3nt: TGTGCCAGCAGCTCGGACCGGGACTCCATCACCGGGGAGCTGTTTTTT

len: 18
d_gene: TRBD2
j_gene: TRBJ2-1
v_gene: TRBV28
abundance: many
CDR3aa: CASIQLAGGRGSYNEQFF
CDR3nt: TGTGCCAGCATCCAACTAGCGGGAGGTCGTGGGTCCTACAATGAGCAGTTCTTC

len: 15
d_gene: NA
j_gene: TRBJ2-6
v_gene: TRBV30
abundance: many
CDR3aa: CAWSRTGTGANVLTF
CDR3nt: TGTGCCTGGAGTCGTACAGGGACCGGGGCCAACGTCCTGACTTTC

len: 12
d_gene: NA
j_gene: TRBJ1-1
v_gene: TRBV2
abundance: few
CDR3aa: CASSEGPGWAFF
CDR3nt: TGTGCCAGCAGTGAAGGCCCGGGCTGGGCTTTCTTT

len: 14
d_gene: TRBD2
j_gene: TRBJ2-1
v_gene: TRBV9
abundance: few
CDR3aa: CASTTGTSGSEQFF
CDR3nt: TGTGCCAGCACCACTGGGACTAGCGGGAGTGAGCAGTTCTTC

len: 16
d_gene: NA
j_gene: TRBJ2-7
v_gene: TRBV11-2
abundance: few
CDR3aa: CASSPQLGIQAYEQYF
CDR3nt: TGTGCCAGCAGTCCCCAACTAGGAATTCAGGCCTACGAGCAGTACTTC

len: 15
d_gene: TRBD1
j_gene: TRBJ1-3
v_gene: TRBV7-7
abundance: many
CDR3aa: CASSLGTGSGNTIYF
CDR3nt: TGTGCCAGCAGCTTGGGGACAGGGTCTGGAAACACCATATATTTT